The 7 T cell receptor beta chains in this list originate from one sample, sequenced in a study of blood T cell repertoires in COVID-19. Using immunoSEQ multiplex PCR, the repertoire was profiled, and TCRdb retains in-frame clones only, with some absent. This sample has approximately 220,000 clones, with 84% found just once. Sequenced material: peripheral blood. These receptors originate from a woman between 55 and 75 years old who had recovered from COVID-19.

The CDR3 protein is CASSQDSYQPQHF. DNA of the CDR3: TGTGCCAGCAGCCAAGATAGTTACCAGCCCCAGCATTTT. The chain recombines TRBV4-2 with TRBJ1-5; no clear D gene. CDR1 is LGHNA, CDR2 YNFKEQ, per germline. The V end lost 0 bases, the J end lost 7 bases, and 7 bases lay between the germline ends. The CDR3 has 13 residues.

V and J are TRBV7-3 and TRBJ2-2, with 7 bases matching TRBD2. V dropped 8 bases and J dropped 0; count of bases not matched to a gene: 3. The CDR3 extends over 14 amino acids. Germline lookup yields CDR1 SGHTA and CDR2 FQGTGA. CDR3 DNA sequence: TGTGCCAGCTCCCTAGCGGCGAACACCGGGGAGCTGTTTTTT. This codes for CASSLAANTGELFF. Full variable domain (rest looked up from reference TRBV7-3 and TRBJ2-2): GAGVSQTPSNKVTEKGKYVELRCDPISGHTALYWYRQSLGQGPEFLIYFQGTGAADDSGLPNDRFFAVRPEGSVSTLKIQRTERGDSAVYLCASSLAANTGELFFGEGSRLTVL.

The chain has TRBV29-1 and TRBJ1-2; D is unclear. The CDR3 covers 12 residues. From germline, CDR1 is SQVTM and CDR2 ANQGSEA. Trimming pared 7 bases from V and 1 base from J, leaving 10 bases between. CDR3 coding DNA: TGCAGCGCCGGGGAGGGTAACTATGGCTACACCTTC. It codes for CSAGEGNYGYTF.

This clone appeared a few times. The gene calls are TRBV19 and TRBJ1-3, with D hard to call. Germline V gene sequence: CDR1 LNHDA, CDR2 SQIVND (reference sequence). The CDR3 length is 13 residues. V was cut by 3 bases and J by 3 bases, with 6 bases left in between. CDR3 nucleotides: TGTGCCAGTAGTATGGCATTTGGAAACACCATATATTTT. Its protein product is CASSMAFGNTIYF. The whole variable domain, remainder taken from reference TRBV19 and TRBJ1-3, is DGGITQSPKYLFRKEGQNVTLSCEQNLNHDAMYWYRQDPGQGLRLIYYSQIVNDFQKGDIAEGYSVSREKKESFPLTVTSAQKNPTAFYLCASSMAFGNTIYFGEGSWLTVV.

The gene calls are TRBV4-1 and TRBJ1-2, with a possible D match to TRBD1 (5 bases). The CDR3 runs to 17 residues. CDR1 is MGHRA and CDR2 is YSYEKL in the germline V gene. V lost 3 bases and J lost 4, with 21 bases in between. CDR3 sequence reads: CASSHGGEGGGGYGYTF. The CDR3 DNA sequence: TGCGCCAGCAGCCACGGGGGGGAAGGTGGGGGTGGCTATGGCTACACCTTC.

Only a few counts were recorded for this clone. CDR3 loop: CATQTGLAEQFF. DNA of the CDR3: TGTGCCACCCAGACTGGACTGGCTGAGCAGTTCTTC. The chain joins TRBV10-3 to TRBJ2-1; TRBD2 might be the D (5 bases). V shed 10 bases and J shed 9 bases, with 16 bases lying between them. Looked up from germline, CDR1 is ENHRY and CDR2 is SYGVKD. The CDR3 is 12 residues long.

The V gene is TRBV12-3 or TRBV12-4, the J gene TRBJ2-2; tentative D call: TRBD2 (6 bases). CDR3 length: 12 amino acids. V was shortened by 11 bases and J by 3 bases, with 10 bases between the two germline ends. CDR3 in amino acids: CAGGEDTGELFF. Written as DNA, the CDR3 is TGTGCCGGCGGGGAGGACACCGGGGAGCTGTTTTTT.